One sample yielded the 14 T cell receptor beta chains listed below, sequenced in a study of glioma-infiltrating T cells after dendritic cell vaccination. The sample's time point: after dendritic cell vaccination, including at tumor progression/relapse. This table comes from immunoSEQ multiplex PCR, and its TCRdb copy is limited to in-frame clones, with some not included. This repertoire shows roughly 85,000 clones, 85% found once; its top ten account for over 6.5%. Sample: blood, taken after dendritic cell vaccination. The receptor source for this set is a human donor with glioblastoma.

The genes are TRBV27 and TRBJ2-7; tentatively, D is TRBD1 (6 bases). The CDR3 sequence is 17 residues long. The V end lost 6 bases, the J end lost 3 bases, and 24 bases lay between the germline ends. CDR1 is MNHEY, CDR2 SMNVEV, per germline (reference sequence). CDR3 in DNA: TGTGCCAGCAGCTCAGGGGACGGGCCGACCTTTAACTACGAGCAGTACTTC. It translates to CASSSGDGPTFNYEQYF.

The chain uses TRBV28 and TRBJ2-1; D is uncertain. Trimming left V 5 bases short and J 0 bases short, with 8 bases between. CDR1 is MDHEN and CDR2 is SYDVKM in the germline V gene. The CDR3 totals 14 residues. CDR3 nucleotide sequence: TGTGCCAGCAGTGATACGAGCTCCTACAATGAGCAGTTCTTC. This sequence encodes CASSDTSSYNEQFF.

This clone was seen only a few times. The DNA for the CDR3 is TGTGCCAGCACCCACAGGGGGCTAGCAGATACGCAGTATTTT. Protein: CASTHRGLADTQYF. This rearrangement joins TRBV27 to TRBJ2-3; 9 bases fit TRBD1. With 7 bases clipped from V and 4 bases from J, the junction kept 6 bases outside the gene matches. CDR3 length: 14 amino acids. Germline CDR1 reads MNHEY; CDR2 reads SMNVEV (reference sequence).

The CDR3 DNA reads as TGTGCCAGCAGACTCGGACAGGGGACTTATTTT. Its protein is CASRLGQGTYF. V is TRBV25-1 and J is TRBJ2-3; 9 nucleotides align to TRBD1. The CDR3 contains 11 residues. Per the germline V gene, CDR1 is MGHDK and CDR2 is SYGVNS. The V segment lost 6 bases and the J segment 15 bases; nucleotides outside the gene matches: 7. The full variable domain, its missing parts supplied by reference TRBV25-1 and TRBJ2-3, is EADIYQTPRYLVIGTGKKITLECSQTMGHDKMYWYQQDPGMELHLIHYSYGVNSTEKGDLSSESTVSRIRTEHFPLTLESARPSHTSQYLCASRLGQGTYFGPGTRLTVL.

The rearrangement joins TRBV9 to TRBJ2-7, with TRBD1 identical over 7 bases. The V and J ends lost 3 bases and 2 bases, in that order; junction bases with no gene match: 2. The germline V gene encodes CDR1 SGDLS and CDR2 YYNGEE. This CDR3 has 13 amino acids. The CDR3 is CASSATGTYEQYF. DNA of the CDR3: TGTGCCAGCAGCGCGACAGGGACCTACGAGCAGTACTTC.

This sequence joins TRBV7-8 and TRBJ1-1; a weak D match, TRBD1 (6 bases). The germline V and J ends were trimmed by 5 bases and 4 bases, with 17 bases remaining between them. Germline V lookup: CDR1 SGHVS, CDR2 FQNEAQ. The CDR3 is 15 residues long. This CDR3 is CASSLRTALSTEAFF. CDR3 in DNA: TGTGCCAGCAGCCTCAGGACAGCGTTGAGCACTGAAGCTTTCTTT.

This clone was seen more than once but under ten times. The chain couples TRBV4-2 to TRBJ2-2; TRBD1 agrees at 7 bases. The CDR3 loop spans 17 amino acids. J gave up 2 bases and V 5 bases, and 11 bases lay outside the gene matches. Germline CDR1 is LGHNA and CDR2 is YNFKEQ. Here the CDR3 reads CASSLFTGTDNTGELFF. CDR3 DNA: TGTGCCAGCAGCTTGTTCACAGGGACAGATAACACCGGGGAGCTGTTTTTT.

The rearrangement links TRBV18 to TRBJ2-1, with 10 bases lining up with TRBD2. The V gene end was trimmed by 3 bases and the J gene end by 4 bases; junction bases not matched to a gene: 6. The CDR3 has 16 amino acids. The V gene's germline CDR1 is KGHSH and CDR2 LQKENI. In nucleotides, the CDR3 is TGTGCCAGCTCACCTCTAGCGGGGGCATTTTACAATGAGCAGTTCTTC. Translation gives CASSPLAGAFYNEQFF.

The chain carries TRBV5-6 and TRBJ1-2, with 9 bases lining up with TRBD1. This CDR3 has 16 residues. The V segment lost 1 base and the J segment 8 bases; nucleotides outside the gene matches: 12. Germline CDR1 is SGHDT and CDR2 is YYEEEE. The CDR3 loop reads CASSLTLKDRGTGYTF. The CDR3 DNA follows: TGTGCCAGCAGCTTGACCCTGAAAGACAGGGGGACCGGCTACACCTTC.

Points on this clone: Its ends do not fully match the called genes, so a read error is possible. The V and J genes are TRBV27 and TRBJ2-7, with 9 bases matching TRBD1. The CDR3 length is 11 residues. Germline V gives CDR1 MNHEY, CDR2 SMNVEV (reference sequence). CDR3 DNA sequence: TGTGCCAGCAGTATCCGGGACAGGGATCAGTTC. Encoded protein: CASSIRDRDQF.

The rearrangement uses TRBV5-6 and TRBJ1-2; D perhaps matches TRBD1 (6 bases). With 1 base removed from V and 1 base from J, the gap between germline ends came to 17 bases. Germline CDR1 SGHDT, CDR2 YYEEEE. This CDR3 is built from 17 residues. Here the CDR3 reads CASSLSIQGRGNYGYTF. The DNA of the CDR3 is TGTGCCAGCAGCTTGAGCATCCAGGGGAGGGGTAACTATGGCTACACCTTC.

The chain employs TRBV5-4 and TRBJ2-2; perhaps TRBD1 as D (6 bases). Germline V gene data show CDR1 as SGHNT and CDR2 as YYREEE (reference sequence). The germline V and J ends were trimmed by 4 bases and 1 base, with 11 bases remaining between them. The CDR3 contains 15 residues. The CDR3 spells CASSHRDRNTGELFF. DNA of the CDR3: TGTGCCAGCAGCCACAGGGATAGGAACACCGGGGAGCTGTTTTTT.

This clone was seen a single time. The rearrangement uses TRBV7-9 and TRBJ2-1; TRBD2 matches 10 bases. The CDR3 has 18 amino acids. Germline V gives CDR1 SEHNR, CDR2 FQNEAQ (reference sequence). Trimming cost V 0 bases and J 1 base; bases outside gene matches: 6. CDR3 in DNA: TGTGCCAGCAGCTTAGCGCTGGCTAGCGGGAGTTCCTACAATGAGCAGTTCTTC. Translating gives CASSLALASGSSYNEQFF.

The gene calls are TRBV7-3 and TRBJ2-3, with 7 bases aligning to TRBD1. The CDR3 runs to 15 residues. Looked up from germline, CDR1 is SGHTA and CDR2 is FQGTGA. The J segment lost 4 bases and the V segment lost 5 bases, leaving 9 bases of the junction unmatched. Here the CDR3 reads CASSIQGPGADTQYF. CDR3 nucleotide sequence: TGTGCCAGCAGCATACAGGGGCCAGGGGCAGATACGCAGTATTTT.